The source of this T cell receptor beta chain is a study of spatial heterogeneity in lung cancer. Background on the study: Patients with untreated early-stage non-small cell lung cancer, numbering some 72, were the donors. PBMC collected at follow-up were sequenced when available, a median of roughly 24 months after resection. More beta-chain than alpha-chain sequences were consistently detected.

This clonotype was recorded at least ten times. Time point here: blood at routine non-recurrence follow-up after resection. Material for sequencing was whole RNA from tumor, nontumor lung or frozen PBMC, left unsorted. A unique molecular identifier was carried by every single TCR cDNA molecule. From the 5' RACE reads, TCRdb called clonotypes with MiXCR, one entry per CDR3 protein. This table has about 52,000 distinct CDR3 sequences, roughly 7.4% appearing once. Sequencing was performed on PBMCs, taken at follow-up. This TCR came from a female donor with early-stage non-small cell lung cancer.

CDR3 protein: CASSREGLAPYNEQFF. CDR3 bases: TGTGCCAGCAGCCGTGAAGGACTAGCGCCTTACAATGAGCAGTTCTTC. This chain links TRBV28 with TRBJ2-1; 9 bases agree with TRBD2. Trimming took 6 bases from V and 4 from J; bases not matched to a gene: 10. Germline CDR1 is MDHEN and CDR2 is SYDVKM. The CDR3 extends over 16 amino acids.